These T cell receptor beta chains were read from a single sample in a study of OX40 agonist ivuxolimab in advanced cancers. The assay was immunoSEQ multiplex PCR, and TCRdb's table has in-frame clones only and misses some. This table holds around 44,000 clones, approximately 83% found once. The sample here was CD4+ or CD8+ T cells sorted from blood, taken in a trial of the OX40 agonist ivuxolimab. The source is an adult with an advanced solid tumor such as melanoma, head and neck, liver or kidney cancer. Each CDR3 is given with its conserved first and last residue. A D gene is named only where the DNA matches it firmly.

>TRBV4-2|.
CASSQAGNYGYTF
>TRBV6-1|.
CASTRRVLYEQYF
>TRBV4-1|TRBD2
CASSQAGGLAGETQYF
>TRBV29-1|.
CSVAATFGTEAFF
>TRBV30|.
CAWSVGGYTIYF
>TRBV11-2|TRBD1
CASSLGQGATNEKLFF
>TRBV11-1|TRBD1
CASSFTGGPGEQYF
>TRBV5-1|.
CASSPQPWSSLGNQPQHF
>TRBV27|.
CASSLVGEGKGGIYGYTF
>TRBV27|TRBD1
CASRPGQGVSYEQYF
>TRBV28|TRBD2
CASTWEGGRTVGTQYF
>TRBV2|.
CASATGNQPQHF
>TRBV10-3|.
CAGGRTGLSGGYTF
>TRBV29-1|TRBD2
CSVERRETSGTYEQYF
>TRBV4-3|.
CASSQELVGITGELFF
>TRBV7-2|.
CASSIQSYNSPLHF
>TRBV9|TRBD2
CASSVGFETSGISSYEQYF
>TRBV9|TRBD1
CASSVGTGVSYEQYF
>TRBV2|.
CASTTDSPYGYTF
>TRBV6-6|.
CASSLTASNYGYTF
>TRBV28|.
CASSSQAGGQNQDTQYF
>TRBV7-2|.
CASSFRYGQETQYF
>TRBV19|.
CASSIRQDYEQYF
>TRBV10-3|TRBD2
CAIRPGTSARGVDTQYF
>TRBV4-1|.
CASSQDGGARGTSTDTQYF
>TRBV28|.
CAKLENEKLFF
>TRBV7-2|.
CASSLLAEAFF
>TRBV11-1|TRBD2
CASTHVAGSHEQFF
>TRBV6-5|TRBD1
CASSLGTDLRGQYF
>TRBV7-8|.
CASSLAPRRADQPQHF
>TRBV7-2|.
CASSLEIRAVKSNQPQHF
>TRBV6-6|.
CASIPPGGGETQYF
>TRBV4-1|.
CASSQGGLKETQYF
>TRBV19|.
CASMNANRYEQYF
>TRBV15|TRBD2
CATSITSGGASGELFF
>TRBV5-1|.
CASSEASGGQNEQFF
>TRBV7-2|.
CASSPRGGDYGYTF
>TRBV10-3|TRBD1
CAIRDRGAGELFF
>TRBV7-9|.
CASSLGSGGGQETQYF
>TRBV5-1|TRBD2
CASSTETSGGKAGGKNIQYF
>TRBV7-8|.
CASSRRWGGTEAFF
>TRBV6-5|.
CASSTLGWSGEKLFF
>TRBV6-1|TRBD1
CATREGAGSPLHF
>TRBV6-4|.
CASSDSKGVGYTF
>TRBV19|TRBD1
CASSSRGSTGIRDGYTF
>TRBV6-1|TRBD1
CASIRDRAPNEQYF
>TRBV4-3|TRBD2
CASSQDLASGGPYNEQFF
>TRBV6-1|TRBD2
CASSEYAPLAGSQETQYF
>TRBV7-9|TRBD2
CASSLLLAGGQNEQFF
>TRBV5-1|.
CASSLVGSPTDTIYF
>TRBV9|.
CASSVASGPSYEQYF
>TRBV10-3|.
CAIRDNAGNEQFF